This T cell receptor (beta chain) was retrieved from a study of OX40 agonist ivuxolimab in advanced cancers. Looking at the study overall: Past anti-PD-1, anti-PD-L1 or anti-CTLA-4 therapy was accepted, and around 40% had received some.

Assay used: immunoSEQ multiplex PCR; TCRdb lists only in-frame clones, some missing. The repertoire includes some 50,000 clones, 85% to 95% of them detected once, and approximately 10% sits in the top ten. Sequencing was performed on CD4+ or CD8+ T cells sorted from blood, taken in a trial of the OX40 agonist ivuxolimab. This TCR was recovered from an adult with an advanced solid tumor such as melanoma, head and neck, liver or kidney cancer.

As DNA, the CDR3 is TGTGCCTGGAGTACAGGACTAGCGGGGACAGCCAATGAGCAGTTCTTC. Translated, it gives CAWSTGLAGTANEQFF. This rearrangement joins TRBV30 to TRBJ2-1, with TRBD2 identical over 12 bases. The germline V gene encodes CDR1 GTSNPN and CDR2 SVGIG (reference sequence). The CDR3 consists of 16 residues. Trimming took 2 bases from V and 6 from J; bases not matched to a gene: 8.